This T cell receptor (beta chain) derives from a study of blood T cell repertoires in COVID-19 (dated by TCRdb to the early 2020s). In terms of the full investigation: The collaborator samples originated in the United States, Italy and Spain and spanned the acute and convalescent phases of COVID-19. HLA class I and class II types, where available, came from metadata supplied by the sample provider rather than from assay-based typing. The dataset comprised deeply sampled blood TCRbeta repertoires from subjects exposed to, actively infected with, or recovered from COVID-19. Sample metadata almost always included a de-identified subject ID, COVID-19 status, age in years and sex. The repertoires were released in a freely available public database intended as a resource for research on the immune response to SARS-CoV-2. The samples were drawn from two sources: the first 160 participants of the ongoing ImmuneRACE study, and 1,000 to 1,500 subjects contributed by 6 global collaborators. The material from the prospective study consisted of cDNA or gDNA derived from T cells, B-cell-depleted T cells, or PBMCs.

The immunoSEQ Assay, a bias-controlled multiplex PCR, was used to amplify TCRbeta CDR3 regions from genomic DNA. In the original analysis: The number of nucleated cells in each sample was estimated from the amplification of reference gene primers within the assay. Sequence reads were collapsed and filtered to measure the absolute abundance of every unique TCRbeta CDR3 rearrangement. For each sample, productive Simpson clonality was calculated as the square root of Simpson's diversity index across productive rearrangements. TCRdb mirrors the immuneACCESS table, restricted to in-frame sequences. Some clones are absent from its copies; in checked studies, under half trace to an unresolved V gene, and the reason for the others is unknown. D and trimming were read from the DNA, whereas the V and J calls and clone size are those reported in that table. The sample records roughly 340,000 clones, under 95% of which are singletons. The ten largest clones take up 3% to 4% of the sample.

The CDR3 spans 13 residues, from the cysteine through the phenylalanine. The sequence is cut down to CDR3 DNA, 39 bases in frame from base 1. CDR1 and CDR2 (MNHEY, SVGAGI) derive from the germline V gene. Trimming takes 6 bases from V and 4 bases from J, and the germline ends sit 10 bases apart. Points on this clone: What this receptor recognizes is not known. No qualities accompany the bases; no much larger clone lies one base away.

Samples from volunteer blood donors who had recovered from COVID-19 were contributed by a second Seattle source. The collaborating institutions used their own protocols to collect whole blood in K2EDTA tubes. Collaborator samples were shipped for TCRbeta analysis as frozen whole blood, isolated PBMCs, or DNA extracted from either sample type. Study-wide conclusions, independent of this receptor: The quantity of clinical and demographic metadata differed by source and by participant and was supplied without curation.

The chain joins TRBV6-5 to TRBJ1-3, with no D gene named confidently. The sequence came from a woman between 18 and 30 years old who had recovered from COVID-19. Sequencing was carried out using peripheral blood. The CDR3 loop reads CASSRLRGNTIYF. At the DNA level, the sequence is TGTGCCAGCAGCCGGCTCAGGGGAAACACCATATATTTT.